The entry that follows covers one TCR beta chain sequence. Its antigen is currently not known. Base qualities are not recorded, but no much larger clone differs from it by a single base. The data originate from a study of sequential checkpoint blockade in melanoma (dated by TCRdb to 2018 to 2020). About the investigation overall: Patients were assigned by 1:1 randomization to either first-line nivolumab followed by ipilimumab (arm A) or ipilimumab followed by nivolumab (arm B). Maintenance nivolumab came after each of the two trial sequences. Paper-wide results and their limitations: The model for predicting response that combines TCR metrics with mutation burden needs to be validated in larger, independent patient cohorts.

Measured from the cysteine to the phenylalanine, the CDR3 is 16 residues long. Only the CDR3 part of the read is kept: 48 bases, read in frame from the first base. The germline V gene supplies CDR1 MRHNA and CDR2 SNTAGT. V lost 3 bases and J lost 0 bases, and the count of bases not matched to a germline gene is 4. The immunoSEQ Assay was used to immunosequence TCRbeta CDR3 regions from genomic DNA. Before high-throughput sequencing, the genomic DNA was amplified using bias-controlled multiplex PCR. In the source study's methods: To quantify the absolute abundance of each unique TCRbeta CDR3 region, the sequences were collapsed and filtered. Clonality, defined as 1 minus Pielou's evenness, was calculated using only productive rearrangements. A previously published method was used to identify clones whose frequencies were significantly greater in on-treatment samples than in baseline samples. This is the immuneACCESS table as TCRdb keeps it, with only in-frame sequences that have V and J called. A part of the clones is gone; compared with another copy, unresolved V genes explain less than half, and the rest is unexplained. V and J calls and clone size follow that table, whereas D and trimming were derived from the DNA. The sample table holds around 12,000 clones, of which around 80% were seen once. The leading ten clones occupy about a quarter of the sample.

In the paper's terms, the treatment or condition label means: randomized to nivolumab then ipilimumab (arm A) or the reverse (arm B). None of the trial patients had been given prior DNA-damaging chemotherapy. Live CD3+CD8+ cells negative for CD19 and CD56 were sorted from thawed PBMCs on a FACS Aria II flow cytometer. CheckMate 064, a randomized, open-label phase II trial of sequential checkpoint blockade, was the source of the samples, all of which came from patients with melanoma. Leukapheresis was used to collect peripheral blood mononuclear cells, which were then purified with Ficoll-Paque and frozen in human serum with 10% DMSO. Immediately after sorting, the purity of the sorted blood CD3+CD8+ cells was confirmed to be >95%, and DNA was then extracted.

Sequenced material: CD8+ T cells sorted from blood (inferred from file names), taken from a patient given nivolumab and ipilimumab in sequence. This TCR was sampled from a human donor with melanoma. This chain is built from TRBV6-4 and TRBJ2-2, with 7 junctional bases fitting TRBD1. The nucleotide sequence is TGTGCCAGCAGTGAAGCCCAGGGGGCGAACACCGGGGAGCTGTTTTTT. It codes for CASSEAQGANTGELFF.